This T cell receptor (beta chain) was identified in a study of blood T cell repertoires in COVID-19. For the study at large: The study drew acute and convalescent COVID-19 samples from the United States, Italy and Spain.

The table came from immunoSEQ multiplex PCR; TCRdb's copy has only in-frame clones and leaves some out. The sample lists around 200,000 clones, around 82% occurring once. Germline CDR1 is MNHEY and CDR2 is SMNVEV (reference sequence). After removal of 3 bases from V and 6 bases from J, the junction contained 7 bases not matched to a gene. The CDR3 is 15 residues long. The rearrangement links TRBV27 to TRBJ2-3; 9 nucleotides match TRBD2. This sequence originates from an elderly woman with acute or convalescent COVID-19. Sequenced material: peripheral blood. CDR3 bases: TGTGCCAGCAGTTTCATAGCGGGGGCCAGGGATACGCAGTATTTT. This sequence encodes CASSFIAGARDTQYF.